Below, one T cell receptor beta chain is given with its context. This clonotype was picked up many times. This clone's antigen is unknown. No per-base quality is available; no much larger clone lies one base away. This record comes from a study of T cell repertoires in cytomegalovirus infection (dated by TCRdb to between 2018 and 2021). Study-level background: Because public TCR beta signatures pointed to carriage of CMV infection together with the matching HLA type, the HLA type of each donor mattered for the analysis.

General study outcomes and caveats: The ex vivo response was dominated by HLA-C-restricted CMV-specific TCR beta clonotypes, which also provided the single most frequent clonotype in two of eight donors. Carriers of CMV infection plus the relevant HLA type were discriminated by the cumulative frequency of public TCR beta family members in the study cohort and in an independent roughly 370-donor cohort.

The germline V gene (reference sequence) provides CDR1 SEHNR and CDR2 FQNEAQ. V gives up 0 bases and J gives up 4 bases, and the segment between their germline ends measures 12 bases. The CDR3 starts with the cysteine, ends with the phenylalanine, and has 15 residues. Only the CDR3 DNA stays, 45 bases, in frame from base 1. TCRdb lists the instrument as Illumina HiSeq 1500. TCRdb cleaned the public reads at Q25 with fastp, built clones with MiXCR and kept in-frame beta chains. Each CDR3 protein appears once, grouped with its most common genes and DNA. The sample yields a few hundred thousand distinct CDR3 sequences; around 15% were counted once. 40% to 55% of the sample belongs to the ten largest clones.

The TCR originated in a human donor in good health (CMV status not recorded). Some clones in this sample may be carry-over from other donors' samples. The sequenced sample was CD8+ T cells from PBMCs. Here the chain combines TRBV7-9 and TRBJ1-1; D gene: possibly TRBD1, on 5 matching bases. CDR3 region: CASSLAQWGGTEAFF. The DNA sequence reads TGTGCCAGCAGCTTAGCTCAGTGGGGCGGCACTGAAGCTTTCTTT.